This T cell receptor (beta chain) is from a study of blood T cell repertoires in COVID-19. Background on the study: There were acute and convalescent COVID-19 samples, and they came from the United States, Italy and Spain. PBMCs, B-cell-depleted T cells, or T cells provided the cDNA or gDNA that made up the material.

Generated by immunoSEQ multiplex PCR, the TCRdb table keeps only in-frame clones and is missing some. The repertoire includes around 300,000 clones, over 75% of them detected once, and 1% sits in the top ten. Sequencing was performed on peripheral blood. This TCR derives from a man over 45 with active or convalescent COVID-19.

CDR3 loop: CASSLGGTGPYGYTF. The CDR3 DNA sequence: TGCGCCAGCAGCCTTGGGGGGACAGGGCCTTATGGCTACACCTTC. The chain has TRBV5-1 and TRBJ1-2; 9 nucleotides match TRBD1. The CDR3 is 15 amino acids. Trimming removed 4 bases from V and 5 bases from J; junction bases left unmatched: 9. Germline CDR1 reads SGHRS; CDR2 reads YFSETQ.